This note documents a single T cell receptor beta chain sequence. As yet, its antigen is unknown. The record originates from a study of early T cells in non-severe SARS-CoV-2 infection. Overall study: The sequenced material was bulk RNA from unsorted whole blood, and its chains were unpaired.

cDNA molecules, individually, were tagged with unique molecular identifiers. TCRdb redid the calling of the 5' RACE reads with MiXCR, one entry per CDR3 protein. The sample has nearly 90,000 distinct CDR3 sequences, approximately 15% seen once; the top ten hold roughly 6.4%. The length of the CDR3 is 18 residues. V dropped 1 base and J dropped 6 bases, with 22 bases sitting between them. The germline V gene has CDR1 SEHNR and CDR2 FQNEAQ (reference sequence). Study-wide findings and caveats: Anti-spike CD8 responses were favored by VDJdb matching, which missed private and CD4 specificities.

The chain links TRBV7-9 to TRBJ2-1; D might be TRBD2 (5 bases). The clonotype was recovered from an adult who was a healthcare worker with PCR-confirmed SARS-CoV-2 infection or an uninfected control (not recorded which). Material for sequencing was whole blood. DNA for the CDR3: TGTGCCAGCAGCTTAGGCGGAGCGGACTGGGAATCTGGCAATGAGCAGTTCTTC. This translates into CASSLGGADWESGNEQFF.